This is a list of T cell receptor beta chains from one sample in a study of memory CD4+ T cells and cytomegalovirus serostatus. Assay: immunoSEQ multiplex PCR; the TCRdb copy retains only in-frame clones and omits some. The sample has 45,000 to 50,000 clones, roughly 80% seen once. The sample comprised memory CD4+ T cells from blood. Receptors originate from an adult in good health and CMV-seronegative. Each CDR3 is given with its conserved first and last residue. Fields, in order: J gene, V gene, D gene, clone size, CDR3 DNA, CDR3 protein. D genes are given only for firm matches. The size of a clone is reported for some rows only, either as once, few or many, or as a class for expanded clones.

j_gene: TRBJ1-1
v_gene: TRBV19
d_gene: -
abundance: few
CDR3nt: TGTGCCAGTAGTATTTTACGTAGGGTAGGCTCTGAAGCTTTCTTT
CDR3aa: CASSILRRVGSEAFF

j_gene: TRBJ1-4
v_gene: TRBV14
d_gene: -
abundance: -
CDR3nt: TGTGCCAGCAGCCAAGTTTCGTTCGTGGGTGAAAAACTGTTTTTT
CDR3aa: CASSQVSFVGEKLFF

j_gene: TRBJ1-3
v_gene: TRBV6-1
d_gene: TRBD1
abundance: -
CDR3nt: TGTGCCAGCAGTGAAGGGACAGGGGCCTTAACCCGATATTTT
CDR3aa: CASSEGTGALTRYF

j_gene: TRBJ2-7
v_gene: TRBV28
d_gene: TRBD1
abundance: -
CDR3nt: TGTGCCAGCAAAGGGGGGACAGGGGGCACCGAGCAGTACTTC
CDR3aa: CASKGGTGGTEQYF

j_gene: TRBJ1-1
v_gene: TRBV7-2
d_gene: -
abundance: once
CDR3nt: TGTGCCAGCAGTTTACAGGGTCGGGGGACTGAAGCTTTCTTT
CDR3aa: CASSLQGRGTEAFF

j_gene: TRBJ2-5
v_gene: TRBV5-8
d_gene: TRBD1
abundance: once
CDR3nt: TGTGCCAGCAGCCTTTCAGGGGGCCAGGGGGAGACCCAGTACTTC
CDR3aa: CASSLSGGQGETQYF

j_gene: TRBJ2-1
v_gene: TRBV7-3
d_gene: TRBD1
abundance: -
CDR3nt: TGTGCCAGCAGCCGGGGACAGAGCTCCTACAATGAGCAGTTCTTC
CDR3aa: CASSRGQSSYNEQFF

j_gene: TRBJ2-1
v_gene: TRBV4-1
d_gene: TRBD2
abundance: -
CDR3nt: TGCGCCAGCAGCCAAGATTGGGGGCTAGCGGGGGTCAATGAGCAGTTCTTC
CDR3aa: CASSQDWGLAGVNEQFF

j_gene: TRBJ2-3
v_gene: TRBV9
d_gene: -
abundance: -
CDR3nt: TGTGCCAGCAGCACCCACGGGACCAGCACAGATACGCAGTATTTT
CDR3aa: CASSTHGTSTDTQYF

j_gene: TRBJ2-5
v_gene: TRBV7-9
d_gene: -
abundance: -
CDR3nt: TGTGCCAGCAGGCCAATTGGGACCCAGTACTTC
CDR3aa: CASRPIGTQYF

j_gene: TRBJ2-7
v_gene: TRBV28
d_gene: TRBD1
abundance: -
CDR3nt: TGTGCCAGCAGTTTAACGGGACAGTCTGACTCCTACGAGCAGTACTTC
CDR3aa: CASSLTGQSDSYEQYF

j_gene: TRBJ1-5
v_gene: TRBV19
d_gene: -
abundance: few
CDR3nt: TGTGCCGTTGGGGGGAATCAGCCCCAGCATTTT
CDR3aa: CAVGGNQPQHF

j_gene: TRBJ2-2
v_gene: TRBV7-3
d_gene: -
abundance: once
CDR3nt: TGTGCCAGCAGCTTAACGCAGACTGCCAAGAACACCGGGGAGCTGTTTTTT
CDR3aa: CASSLTQTAKNTGELFF

j_gene: TRBJ2-7
v_gene: TRBV7-7
d_gene: -
abundance: -
CDR3nt: TGTGCTAGCAGCTTAGGGGACACAGGCTACGAGCAGTACTTC
CDR3aa: CASSLGDTGYEQYF

j_gene: TRBJ1-5
v_gene: TRBV19
d_gene: -
abundance: -
CDR3nt: TGTGCCAGTAAGCCCCGGGACCGCGATCAGCCCCAGCATTTT
CDR3aa: CASKPRDRDQPQHF

j_gene: TRBJ1-6
v_gene: TRBV6-5
d_gene: -
abundance: once
CDR3nt: TGTGCCAGCAGTTTCAGGGTCAATTCACCCCTCCACTTT
CDR3aa: CASSFRVNSPLHF

j_gene: TRBJ2-7
v_gene: TRBV4-1
d_gene: TRBD1
abundance: few
CDR3nt: TGCGCCAGCAGCCAAGATTGGGACAGTAGCTCCTACGAGCAGTACTTC
CDR3aa: CASSQDWDSSSYEQYF

j_gene: TRBJ1-5
v_gene: TRBV25-1
d_gene: -
abundance: -
CDR3nt: TGTGCCAGCGGGGAGCCCAGGGGTTTTGTGGGCAATCAGCCCCAGCATTTT
CDR3aa: CASGEPRGFVGNQPQHF

j_gene: TRBJ2-1
v_gene: TRBV27
d_gene: TRBD1
abundance: -
CDR3nt: TGTGCCAGCAGTCCCGACAGGGGGGACTACAATGAGCAGTTCTTC
CDR3aa: CASSPDRGDYNEQFF

j_gene: TRBJ2-7
v_gene: TRBV19
d_gene: TRBD2
abundance: -
CDR3nt: TGTGCCAGTAGTATCACCGGGGGGGACTACGAGCAGTACTTC
CDR3aa: CASSITGGDYEQYF

j_gene: TRBJ1-4
v_gene: TRBV2
d_gene: -
abundance: -
CDR3nt: TGTGCCAGCTCACCAGGGACTGTTAACGAAAAACTGTTTTTT
CDR3aa: CASSPGTVNEKLFF

j_gene: TRBJ2-3
v_gene: TRBV14
d_gene: -
abundance: -
CDR3nt: TGTGCCAGCAGCCAAGATCTATATGGACTATCCACAGATACGCAGTATTTT
CDR3aa: CASSQDLYGLSTDTQYF

j_gene: TRBJ2-1
v_gene: TRBV9
d_gene: -
abundance: -
CDR3nt: TGTGCCAGCAGCGGGGGTTTTAACAATGAGCAGTTCTTC
CDR3aa: CASSGGFNNEQFF

j_gene: TRBJ1-2
v_gene: TRBV5-1
d_gene: -
abundance: few
CDR3nt: TGCGCCAGTCATCGGGACACGGCAAACTATGGCTACACCTTC
CDR3aa: CASHRDTANYGYTF

j_gene: TRBJ2-5
v_gene: TRBV5-6
d_gene: TRBD1
abundance: few
CDR3nt: TGTGCCAGCAGCGTACAGGGGGCCGAGACCCAGTACTTC
CDR3aa: CASSVQGAETQYF

j_gene: TRBJ2-1
v_gene: TRBV13
d_gene: TRBD1
abundance: -
CDR3nt: TGTGCCAGCAGCTTAACCCGGGCGAGGGGGCGGGCGAATGAGCAGTTCTTC
CDR3aa: CASSLTRARGRANEQFF

j_gene: TRBJ2-3
v_gene: TRBV5-1
d_gene: -
abundance: once
CDR3nt: TGCGCCAGCAGCTTGGGTCGTAGCACAGATACGCAGTATTTT
CDR3aa: CASSLGRSTDTQYF

j_gene: TRBJ2-1
v_gene: TRBV25-1
d_gene: -
abundance: -
CDR3nt: TGTGCCAGCAGCACAGGTGATTCCTACAATGAGCAGTTCTTC
CDR3aa: CASSTGDSYNEQFF

j_gene: TRBJ1-2
v_gene: TRBV29-1
d_gene: -
abundance: -
CDR3nt: TGCAGCGTGGCGCCGGGCCAGGGGAAACGAGGCTACACCTTC
CDR3aa: CSVAPGQGKRGYTF

j_gene: TRBJ1-2
v_gene: TRBV7-9
d_gene: -
abundance: once
CDR3nt: TGTGCCAGCAGCTACGCTCTCCCGGGACACATTAATATCTTC
CDR3aa: CASSYALPGHINIF

j_gene: TRBJ2-7
v_gene: TRBV28
d_gene: -
abundance: -
CDR3nt: TGTGCCAGCTCTTTAACTGAGAACAGGATACAGTACTTC
CDR3aa: CASSLTENRIQYF

j_gene: TRBJ2-5
v_gene: TRBV7-2
d_gene: -
abundance: -
CDR3nt: TGTGCCAGCAGCTTAGGGCTAGGAGAGACCCAGTACTTC
CDR3aa: CASSLGLGETQYF

j_gene: TRBJ1-1
v_gene: TRBV7-9
d_gene: -
abundance: -
CDR3nt: TGTGCCAGCAGCTTCCCCCCAGGTTTCTTT
CDR3aa: CASSFPPGFF

j_gene: TRBJ2-5
v_gene: TRBV7-2
d_gene: -
abundance: -
CDR3nt: TGTGCCAGCAGCTCAGGGTGGGGGCAAGAGACCCAGTACTTC
CDR3aa: CASSSGWGQETQYF

j_gene: TRBJ1-1
v_gene: TRBV6-1
d_gene: TRBD1
abundance: few
CDR3nt: TGTGCCAGCAGTGAAAGGACAGGGGCTATGAACACTGAAGCTTTCTTT
CDR3aa: CASSERTGAMNTEAFF

j_gene: TRBJ2-7
v_gene: TRBV7-2
d_gene: TRBD1
abundance: -
CDR3nt: TGTGCCAGCAGCTCTACAGGGGACGAGCAGTACTTC
CDR3aa: CASSSTGDEQYF

j_gene: TRBJ1-2
v_gene: TRBV6-1
d_gene: -
abundance: -
CDR3nt: TGTGCCAGCAGCCCCTTGGGAGGTGGCTATGGCTACACCTTC
CDR3aa: CASSPLGGGYGYTF

j_gene: TRBJ2-1
v_gene: TRBV19
d_gene: TRBD1
abundance: -
CDR3nt: TGTGCCAGTAGTATTCTATTGCGCGGGACAGGGGTAAATGAGCAGTTCTTC
CDR3aa: CASSILLRGTGVNEQFF

j_gene: TRBJ2-3
v_gene: TRBV10-3
d_gene: TRBD2
abundance: -
CDR3nt: TGTGCCATCAGCGATAGCGGGGGCCGCACAGATACGCAGTATTTT
CDR3aa: CAISDSGGRTDTQYF

j_gene: TRBJ1-5
v_gene: TRBV7-8
d_gene: TRBD1
abundance: medium-sized
CDR3nt: TGTGCCAGCAGCTTAGGACAGGGGGCGTGGCAGCCCCAGCATTTT
CDR3aa: CASSLGQGAWQPQHF

j_gene: TRBJ2-5
v_gene: TRBV12-5
d_gene: TRBD2
abundance: -
CDR3nt: TGTGCTAGTGGGATAGCGGGGGGACAAGAGACCCAGTACTTC
CDR3aa: CASGIAGGQETQYF

j_gene: TRBJ2-7
v_gene: TRBV2
d_gene: -
abundance: once
CDR3nt: TGTGCCAGCAAGGAGGGGTTCGACGAGCAGTACTTC
CDR3aa: CASKEGFDEQYF

j_gene: TRBJ1-5
v_gene: TRBV19
d_gene: -
abundance: once
CDR3nt: TGTGCCAGTAGGATCGGGGCGAGGGGCAATCAGCCCCAGCATTTT
CDR3aa: CASRIGARGNQPQHF

j_gene: TRBJ2-5
v_gene: TRBV21-1
d_gene: -
abundance: -
CDR3nt: TGTGCCAGCAGCAAAGCGCTTTTCAGGGGGCCAAACTACCAAGAGACCCAGTACTTC
CDR3aa: CASSKALFRGPNYQETQYF

j_gene: TRBJ1-4
v_gene: TRBV28
d_gene: -
abundance: -
CDR3nt: TGTGCCAGCAGTCAGTCGACCCGGGGTGGAGAAAAACTGTTTTTT
CDR3aa: CASSQSTRGGEKLFF

j_gene: TRBJ2-3
v_gene: TRBV27
d_gene: TRBD2
abundance: -
CDR3nt: TGTGCCAGCAGTTTGGCTAGCGGGGGGGCCACAGATACGCAGTATTTT
CDR3aa: CASSLASGGATDTQYF

j_gene: TRBJ1-2
v_gene: TRBV5-5
d_gene: TRBD1
abundance: -
CDR3nt: TGTGCCAGCAGCTCGGACAGGGGGAACTATGGCTACACCTTC
CDR3aa: CASSSDRGNYGYTF

j_gene: TRBJ2-5
v_gene: TRBV5-1
d_gene: -
abundance: -
CDR3nt: TGCGCCAGCAGCTTGAACTCAGATAGCGAGACCCAGTACTTC
CDR3aa: CASSLNSDSETQYF

j_gene: TRBJ2-5
v_gene: TRBV5-1
d_gene: -
abundance: -
CDR3nt: TGCGCCAGCAGCTTGCGGGGGGAGACCCAGTACTTC
CDR3aa: CASSLRGETQYF

j_gene: TRBJ1-1
v_gene: TRBV7-9
d_gene: TRBD1
abundance: -
CDR3nt: TGTGCCAGCAGCTTGGACAGGGGGTCTAACACTGAAGCTTTCTTT
CDR3aa: CASSLDRGSNTEAFF